This T cell receptor beta chain was captured by sequencing in a study of T cell clonality in common variable immunodeficiency. Study-level findings and limits: Common variable immunodeficiency TCR beta sequences reportedly had fewer deletions and N-nucleotide insertions. TCRbeta clonality was increased in CVID versus healthy controls. Shared TCRbeta clones were fewer between CVID subjects than controls.

The CDR3 has 13 amino acids. Germline values: CDR1 SEHNR, CDR2 FQNEAQ (reference sequence). Caucasian heritage predominated among both patients and controls. This clone was picked up a small number of times. Antigen specificity is unknown. The CDR3 is cut off 3 residues early in the read; its end comes from the germline J gene. TCRdb's copy holds only in-frame clones and misses some; the assay was immunoSEQ multiplex PCR. The specimen has about 47,000 clones, none found just once. Specimen: peripheral blood mononuclear cells. The clonotype was recovered from a person between 18 and 75 years old in good health. V gene TRBV7-9 combines with J gene TRBJ1-2, with D hard to call. The CDR3 spells CASLGGLWADYTF. CDR3 DNA (partial): TGTGCCAGCTTGGGTGGACTCTGGGCAGAC.